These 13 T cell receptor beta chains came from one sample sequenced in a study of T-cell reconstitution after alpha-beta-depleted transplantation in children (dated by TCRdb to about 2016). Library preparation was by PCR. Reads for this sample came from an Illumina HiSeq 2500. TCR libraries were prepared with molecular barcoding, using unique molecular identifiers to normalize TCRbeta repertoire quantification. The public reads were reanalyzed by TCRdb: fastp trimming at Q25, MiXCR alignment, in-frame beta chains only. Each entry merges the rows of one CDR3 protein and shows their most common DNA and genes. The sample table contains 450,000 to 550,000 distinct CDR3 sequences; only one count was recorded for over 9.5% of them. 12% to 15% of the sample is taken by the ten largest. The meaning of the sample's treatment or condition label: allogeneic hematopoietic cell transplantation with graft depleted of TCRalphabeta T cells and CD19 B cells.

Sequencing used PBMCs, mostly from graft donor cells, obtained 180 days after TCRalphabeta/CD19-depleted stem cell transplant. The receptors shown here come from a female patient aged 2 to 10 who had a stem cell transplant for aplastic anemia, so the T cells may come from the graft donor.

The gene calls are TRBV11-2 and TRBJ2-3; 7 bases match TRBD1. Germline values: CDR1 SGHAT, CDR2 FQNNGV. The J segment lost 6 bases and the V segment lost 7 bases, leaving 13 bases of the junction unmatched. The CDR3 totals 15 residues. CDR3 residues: CASIVTGERVDTQYF. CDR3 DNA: TGTGCCAGCATCGTAACAGGGGAACGGGTGGATACGCAGTATTTT.

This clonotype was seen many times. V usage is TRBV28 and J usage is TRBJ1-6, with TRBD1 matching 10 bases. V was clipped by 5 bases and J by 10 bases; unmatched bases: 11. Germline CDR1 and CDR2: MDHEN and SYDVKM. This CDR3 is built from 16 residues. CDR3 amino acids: CASSPNRQGARSPLHF. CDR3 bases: TGTGCCAGCAGTCCCAATCGACAGGGGGCAAGGTCACCCCTCCACTTT.

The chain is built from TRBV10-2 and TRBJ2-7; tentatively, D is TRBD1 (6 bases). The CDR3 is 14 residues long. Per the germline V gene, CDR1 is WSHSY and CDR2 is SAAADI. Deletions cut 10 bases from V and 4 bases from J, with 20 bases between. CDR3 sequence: CAIPFRGRWYEQYV. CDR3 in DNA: TGCGCCATCCCGTTCAGGGGAAGGTGGTACGAGCAGTACGTC.

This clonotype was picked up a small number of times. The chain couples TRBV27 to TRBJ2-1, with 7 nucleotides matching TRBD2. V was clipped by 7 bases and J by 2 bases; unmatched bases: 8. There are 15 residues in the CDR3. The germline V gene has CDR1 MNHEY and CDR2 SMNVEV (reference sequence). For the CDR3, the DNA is TGTGCCAGCACCCCCGGGAGGTGGCCCTACAATGAGCAGTTCTTC. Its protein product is CASTPGRWPYNEQFF.

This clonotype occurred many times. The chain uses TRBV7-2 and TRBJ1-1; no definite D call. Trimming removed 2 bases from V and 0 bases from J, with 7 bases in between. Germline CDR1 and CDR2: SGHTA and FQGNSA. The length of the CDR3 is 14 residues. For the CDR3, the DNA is TGTGCCAGCAGCTTAATTCCGGTGAACACTGAAGCTTTCTTT. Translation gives CASSLIPVNTEAFF.

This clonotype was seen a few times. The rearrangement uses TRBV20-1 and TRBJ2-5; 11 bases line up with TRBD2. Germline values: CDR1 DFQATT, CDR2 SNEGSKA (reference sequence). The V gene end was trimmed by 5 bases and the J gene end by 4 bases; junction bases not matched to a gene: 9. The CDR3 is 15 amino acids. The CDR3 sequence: CSASTSGISIETQYF. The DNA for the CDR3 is TGCAGTGCTTCGACTAGCGGGATTAGTATAGAGACCCAGTACTTC.

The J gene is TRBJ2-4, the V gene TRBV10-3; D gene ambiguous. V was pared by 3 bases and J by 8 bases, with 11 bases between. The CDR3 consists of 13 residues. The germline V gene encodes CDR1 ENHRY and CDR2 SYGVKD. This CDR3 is CAISDTFRDIQYF. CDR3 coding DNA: TGTGCCATCAGTGATACGTTTAGGGACATTCAGTACTTC.

The CDR3 here is CASSLRPLREKNIQYF. The CDR3, as DNA: TGTGCCAGCAGCTTACGCCCCCTCCGGGAGAAAAACATTCAGTACTTC. This chain uses TRBV11-2 with TRBJ2-4; a weak D match, TRBD2 (6 bases). Germline V gene sequence: CDR1 SGHAT, CDR2 FQNNGV. Trimming took 2 bases from V and 4 from J, leaving 15 bases between them. The CDR3 is 16 residues long.

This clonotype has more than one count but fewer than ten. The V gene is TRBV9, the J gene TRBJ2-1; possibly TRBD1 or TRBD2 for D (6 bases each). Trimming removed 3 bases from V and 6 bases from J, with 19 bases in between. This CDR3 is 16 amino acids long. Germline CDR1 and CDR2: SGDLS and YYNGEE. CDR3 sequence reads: CASSEGGGGFGNEQFF. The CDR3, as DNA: TGTGCCAGCAGCGAAGGGGGTGGGGGGTTCGGCAATGAGCAGTTCTTC. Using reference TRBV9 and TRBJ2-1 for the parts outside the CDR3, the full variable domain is DSGVTQTPKHLITATGQRVTLRCSPRSGDLSVYWYQQSLDQGLQFLIQYYNGEERAKGNILERFSAQQFPDLHSELNLSSLELGDSALYFCASSEGGGGFGNEQFFGPGTRLTVL.

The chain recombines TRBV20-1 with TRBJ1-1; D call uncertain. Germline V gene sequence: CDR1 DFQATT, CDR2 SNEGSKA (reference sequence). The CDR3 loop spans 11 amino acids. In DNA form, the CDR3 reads TGCGCTGGACTGAAGGACACTGAAGCTTTCTTT. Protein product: CAGLKDTEAFF.

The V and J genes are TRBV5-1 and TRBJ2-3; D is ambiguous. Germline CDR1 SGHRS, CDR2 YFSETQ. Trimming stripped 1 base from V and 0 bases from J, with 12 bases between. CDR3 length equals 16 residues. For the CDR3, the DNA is TGCGCCAGCAGCTTGAAGTATGGCGTAAGCACAGATACGCAGTATTTT. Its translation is CASSLKYGVSTDTQYF.

CDR3 amino acids: CASSAGGEREETQYF. The CDR3 nucleotides are TGTGCCAGCAGTGCGGGGGGGGAACGGGAAGAGACCCAGTACTTC. The chain has TRBV25-1 and TRBJ2-5; 8 nucleotides match TRBD2. This CDR3 is built from 15 residues. Per germline, CDR1 MGHDK and CDR2 SYGVNS. V lost 4 bases to trimming and J lost 3 bases; unmatched junction nucleotides: 7.

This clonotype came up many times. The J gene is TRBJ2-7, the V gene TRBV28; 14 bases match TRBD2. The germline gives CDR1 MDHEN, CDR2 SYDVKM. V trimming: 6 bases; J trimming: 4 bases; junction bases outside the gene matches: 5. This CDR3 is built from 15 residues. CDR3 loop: CASSLGTSGSYEQYF. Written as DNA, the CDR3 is TGTGCCAGCAGCCTCGGGACTAGCGGGAGTTACGAGCAGTACTTC. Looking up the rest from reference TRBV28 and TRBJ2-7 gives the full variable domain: DVKVTQSSRYLVKRTGEKVFLECVQDMDHENMFWYRQDPGLGLRLIYFSYDVKMKEKGDIPEGYSVSREKKERFSLILESASTNQTSMYLCASSLGTSGSYEQYFGPGTRLTVT.